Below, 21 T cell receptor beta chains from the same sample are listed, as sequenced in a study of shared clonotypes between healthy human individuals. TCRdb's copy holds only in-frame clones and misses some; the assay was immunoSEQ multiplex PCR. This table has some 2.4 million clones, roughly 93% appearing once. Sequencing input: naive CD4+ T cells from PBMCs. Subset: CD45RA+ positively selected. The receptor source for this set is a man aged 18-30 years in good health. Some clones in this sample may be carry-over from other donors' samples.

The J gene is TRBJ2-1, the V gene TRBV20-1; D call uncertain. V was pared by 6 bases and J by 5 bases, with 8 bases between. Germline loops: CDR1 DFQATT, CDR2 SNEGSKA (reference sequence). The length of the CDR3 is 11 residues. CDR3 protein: CSAKENNEQFF. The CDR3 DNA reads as TGCAGTGCCAAGGAAAACAATGAGCAGTTCTTC.

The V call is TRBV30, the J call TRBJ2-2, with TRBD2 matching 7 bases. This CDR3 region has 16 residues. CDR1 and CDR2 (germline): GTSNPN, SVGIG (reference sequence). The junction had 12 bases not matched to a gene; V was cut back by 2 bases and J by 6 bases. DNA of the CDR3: TGTGCCTGGAGTTATAACTCCGGGACTACGGCCGGGGAGCTGTTTTTT. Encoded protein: CAWSYNSGTTAGELFF. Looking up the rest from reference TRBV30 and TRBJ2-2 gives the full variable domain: SQTIHQWPATLVQPVGSPLSLECTVEGTSNPNLYWYRQAAGRGLQLLFYSVGIGQISSEVPQNLSASRPQDRQFILSSKKLLLSDSGFYLCAWSYNSGTTAGELFFGEGSRLTVL.

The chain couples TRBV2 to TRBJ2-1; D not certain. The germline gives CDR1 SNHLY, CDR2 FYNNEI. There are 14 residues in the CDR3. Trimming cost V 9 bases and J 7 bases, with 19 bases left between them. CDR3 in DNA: TGTGCCAGTTACCTCCACCGGTATGGAAATGAGCAGTTCTTC. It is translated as CASYLHRYGNEQFF.

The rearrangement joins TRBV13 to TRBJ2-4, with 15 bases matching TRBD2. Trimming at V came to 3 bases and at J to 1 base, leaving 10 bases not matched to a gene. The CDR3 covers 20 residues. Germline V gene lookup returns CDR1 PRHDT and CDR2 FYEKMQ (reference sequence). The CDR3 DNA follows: TGTGCCAGCAGCTTGAGGACTAGCGGGAGGGCCGTGATGGCCAAAAACATTCAGTACTTC. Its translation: CASSLRTSGRAVMAKNIQYF.

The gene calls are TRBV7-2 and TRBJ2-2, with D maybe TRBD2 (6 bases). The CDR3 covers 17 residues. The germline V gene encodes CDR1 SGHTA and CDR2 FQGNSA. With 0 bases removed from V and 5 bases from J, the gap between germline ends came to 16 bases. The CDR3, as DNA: TGTGCCAGCAGCTTAGCACCGGGCCCAGGGAGGACCGGGGAGCTGTTTTTT. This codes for CASSLAPGPGRTGELFF.

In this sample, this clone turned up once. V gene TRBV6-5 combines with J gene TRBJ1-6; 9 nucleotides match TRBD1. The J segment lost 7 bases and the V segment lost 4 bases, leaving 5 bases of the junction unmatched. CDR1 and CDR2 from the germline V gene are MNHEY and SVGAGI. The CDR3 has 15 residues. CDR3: CASSSATGGNSPLHF. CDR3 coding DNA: TGTGCCAGCAGTTCGGCGACAGGGGGAAATTCACCCCTCCACTTT.

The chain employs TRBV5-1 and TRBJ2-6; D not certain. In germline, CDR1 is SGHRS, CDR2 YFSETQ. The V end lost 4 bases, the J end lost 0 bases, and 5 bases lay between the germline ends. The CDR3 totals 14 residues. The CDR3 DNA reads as TGCGCCAGCAGCGACCTCTCTGGGGCCAACGTCCTGACTTTC. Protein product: CASSDLSGANVLTF.

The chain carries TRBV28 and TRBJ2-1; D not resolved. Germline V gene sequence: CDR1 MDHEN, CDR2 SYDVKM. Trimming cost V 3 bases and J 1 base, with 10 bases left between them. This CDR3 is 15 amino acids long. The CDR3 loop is CASSFLALSYNEQFF. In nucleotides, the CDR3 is TGTGCCAGCAGTTTTTTGGCGCTGTCCTACAATGAGCAGTTCTTC.

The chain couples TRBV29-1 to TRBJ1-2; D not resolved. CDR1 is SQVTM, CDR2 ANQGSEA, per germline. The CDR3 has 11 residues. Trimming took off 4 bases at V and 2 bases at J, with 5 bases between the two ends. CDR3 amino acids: CSVVNNYGYTF. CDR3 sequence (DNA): TGCAGCGTTGTCAACAACTATGGCTACACCTTC.

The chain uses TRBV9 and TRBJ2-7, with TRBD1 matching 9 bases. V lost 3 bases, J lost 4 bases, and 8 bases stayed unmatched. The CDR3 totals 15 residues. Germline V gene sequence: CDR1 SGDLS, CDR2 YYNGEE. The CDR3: CASSGPTGGPYEQYF. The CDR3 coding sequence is TGTGCCAGCAGCGGACCCACAGGGGGCCCATACGAGCAGTACTTC.

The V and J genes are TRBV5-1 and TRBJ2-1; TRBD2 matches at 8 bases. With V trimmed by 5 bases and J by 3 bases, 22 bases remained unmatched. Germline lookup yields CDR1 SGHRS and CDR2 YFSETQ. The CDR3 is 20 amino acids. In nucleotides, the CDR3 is TGCGCCAGCAGGGTGGGTGAGCGGGAGTCCGCAGGGGAGGGCTACAATGAGCAGTTCTTC. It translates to CASRVGERESAGEGYNEQFF.

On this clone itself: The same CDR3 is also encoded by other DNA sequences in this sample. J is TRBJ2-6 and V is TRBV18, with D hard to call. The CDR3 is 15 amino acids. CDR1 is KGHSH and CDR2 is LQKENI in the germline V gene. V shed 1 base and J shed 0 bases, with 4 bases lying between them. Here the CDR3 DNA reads TGTGCCAGCTCACCACAAGGCTCTGGGGCCAACGTCCTGACTTTC. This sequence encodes CASSPQGSGANVLTF.

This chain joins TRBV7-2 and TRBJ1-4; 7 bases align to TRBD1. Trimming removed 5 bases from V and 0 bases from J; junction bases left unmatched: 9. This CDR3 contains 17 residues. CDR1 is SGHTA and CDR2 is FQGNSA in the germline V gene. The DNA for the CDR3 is TGTGCCAGCAGCCCTACGGGACAGCCGACAACTAATGAAAAACTGTTTTTT. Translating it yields CASSPTGQPTTNEKLFF.

CDR3 protein: CASSLRVVDTQYF. CDR3 sequence (DNA): TGTGCCAGCAGCTTAAGGGTGGTAGATACGCAGTATTTT. The chain carries TRBV7-2 and TRBJ2-3; D call uncertain. The CDR3 sequence is 13 residues long. V was trimmed by 2 bases and J by 5 bases, leaving 8 bases between them. The germline V gene has CDR1 SGHTA and CDR2 FQGNSA.

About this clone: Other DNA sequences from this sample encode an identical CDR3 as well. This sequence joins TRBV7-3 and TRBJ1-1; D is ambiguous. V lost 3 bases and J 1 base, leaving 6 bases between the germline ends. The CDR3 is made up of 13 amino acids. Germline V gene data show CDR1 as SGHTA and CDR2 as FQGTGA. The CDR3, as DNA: TGTGCCAGCAGCTTCCGAGGGAACACTGAAGCTTTCTTT. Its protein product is CASSFRGNTEAFF.

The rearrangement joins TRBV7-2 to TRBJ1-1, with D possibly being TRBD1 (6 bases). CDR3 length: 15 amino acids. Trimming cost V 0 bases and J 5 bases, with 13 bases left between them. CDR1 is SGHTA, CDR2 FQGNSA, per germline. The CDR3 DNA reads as TGTGCCAGCAGCTTAGCCACCCTAGGGGGTACTGAAGCTTTCTTT. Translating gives CASSLATLGGTEAFF.

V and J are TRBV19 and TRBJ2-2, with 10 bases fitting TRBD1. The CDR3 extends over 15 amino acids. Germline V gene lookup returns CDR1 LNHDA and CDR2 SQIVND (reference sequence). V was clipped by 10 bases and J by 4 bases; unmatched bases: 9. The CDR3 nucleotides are TGTGCCACCTCGGTCCGGACAGGGGGCACCGGGGAGCTGTTTTTT. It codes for CATSVRTGGTGELFF.

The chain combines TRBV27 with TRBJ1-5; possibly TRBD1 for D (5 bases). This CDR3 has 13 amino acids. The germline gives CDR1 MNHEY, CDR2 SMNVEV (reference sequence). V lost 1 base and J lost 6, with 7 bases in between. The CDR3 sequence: CASSLYRFQPQHF. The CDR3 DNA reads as TGTGCCAGCAGTTTATACAGGTTTCAGCCCCAGCATTTT.

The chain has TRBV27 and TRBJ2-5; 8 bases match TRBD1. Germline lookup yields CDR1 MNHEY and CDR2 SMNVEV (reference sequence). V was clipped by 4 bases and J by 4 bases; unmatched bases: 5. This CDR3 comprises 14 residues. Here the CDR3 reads CASSSWDRIETQYF. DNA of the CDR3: TGTGCCAGCAGTTCATGGGACAGGATAGAGACCCAGTACTTC.

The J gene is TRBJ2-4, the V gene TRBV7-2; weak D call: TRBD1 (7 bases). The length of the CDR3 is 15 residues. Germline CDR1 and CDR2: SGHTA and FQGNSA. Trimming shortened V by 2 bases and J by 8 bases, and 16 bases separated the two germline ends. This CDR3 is CASSLLGQEGDIQYF. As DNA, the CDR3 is TGTGCCAGCAGCTTACTCGGACAGGAGGGGGACATTCAGTACTTC.

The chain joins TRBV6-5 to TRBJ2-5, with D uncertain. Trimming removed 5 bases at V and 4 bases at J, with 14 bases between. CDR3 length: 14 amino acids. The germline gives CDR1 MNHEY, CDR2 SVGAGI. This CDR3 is CASSARGVPETQYF. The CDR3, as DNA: TGTGCCAGCAGTGCCCGTGGGGTACCAGAGACCCAGTACTTC.